This T cell receptor (beta chain) is drawn from a study of cytomegalovirus exposure and HLA in healthy donors. Whole-study findings and limits: Later analysis associated a missense DCLRE1C variant with TCR beta V- and J-gene trimming. In an earlier analysis, most TCR beta V segments were productive about 87% or about 30% of the time. Further analysis, carried out later, found HLA-associated TCR beta chains more clonally expanded than equally common other chains.

The PCR ran on 60 Vbeta and 13 Jbeta primers. The repertoire was sequenced with immunoSEQ multiplex PCR; TCRdb's copy has only in-frame clones and lacks some. This table holds some 77,000 clones, 80% found once. CDR3 length: 18 residues. Trimming removed 3 bases from V and 1 base from J; junction bases left unmatched: 5. The germline V gene encodes CDR1 SGHTA and CDR2 FQGNSA. Points on this clone: The target antigen is unknown.

The TCR originated in a man aged 50 to 60 in good health and CMV-seropositive. The specimen sequenced was PBMCs. The gene calls are TRBV7-2 and TRBJ2-2, with 13 positions matching TRBD2. The CDR3 sequence: CASSFPGTSGVNTGELFF. CDR3 nucleotide sequence: TGTGCCAGCAGCTTTCCCGGGACTAGCGGGGTGAACACCGGGGAGCTGTTTTTT. The variable domain in full, completed from reference TRBV7-2 and TRBJ2-2, reads GAGVSQSPSNKVTEKGKDVELRCDPISGHTALYWYRQSLGQGLEFLIYFQGNSAPDKSGLPSDRFSAERTGGSVSTLTIQRTQQEDSAVYLCASSFPGTSGVNTGELFFGEGSRLTVL.